Listed below are T cell receptor beta chains from one sample, sequenced in a study of blood T cells in healthy people across ages. MiXCR was run by TCRdb on the 5' RACE reads, yielding one entry per CDR3 protein. In the table there are fewer than 2,000,000 distinct CDR3 sequences, about two fifths of which are singletons. Sequenced input: blood. These receptors were collected from a human donor in good health. Each CDR3 is given without its conserved first and last residue.

J: TRBJ2-7
V: TRBV2
CDR3: ASSVVRTYEQY

J: TRBJ2-5
V: TRBV7-9
CDR3: ASSLSGATETQY

J: TRBJ2-3
V: TRBV7-2
CDR3: ASTQTPSITDAQY

J: TRBJ1-5
V: TRBV6-5
CDR3: ASRVREAGNQPQH

J: TRBJ1-2
V: TRBV5-6
CDR3: ASSFYRAHFYGYT

J: TRBJ1-2
V: TRBV5-1
CDR3: ASSLAPGTGGLDGYT

J: TRBJ2-7
V: TRBV6-6
CDR3: ATQGISYEQY

J: TRBJ2-3
V: TRBV7-2
CDR3: ASSLGAAELDTQY

J: TRBJ2-7
V: TRBV9
CDR3: ASSAGGGKQY

J: TRBJ2-1
V: TRBV7-6
CDR3: ASSLTGGFTEQF

J: TRBJ2-6
V: TRBV15
CDR3: ATSRDVRVSGANVLT

J: TRBJ2-1
V: TRBV15
CDR3: ATSREGGLGNEQF

J: TRBJ2-1
V: TRBV9
CDR3: ASSIRTSGESEQF

J: TRBJ1-1
V: TRBV5-1
CDR3: ASSPSMSIDTEAF

J: TRBJ2-3
V: TRBV29-1
CDR3: SVRTGLAGTDTQY

J: TRBJ1-1
V: TRBV4-3
CDR3: ASSQDVGRGEAF

J: TRBJ1-4
V: TRBV10-3
CDR3: ATREDRGDEKLF

J: TRBJ2-1
V: TRBV7-9
CDR3: ASSLPGLVYNEQF

J: TRBJ2-1
V: TRBV12-3/TRBV12-4
CDR3: ASSLYLGGPETQF

J: TRBJ1-2
V: TRBV5-1
CDR3: ASSLLGAGDGYT

J: TRBJ2-6
V: TRBV14
CDR3: ASSGEERANVLT

J: TRBJ1-5
V: TRBV4-1
CDR3: ASSQVGSGEGQPQH

J: TRBJ2-7
V: TRBV12-3/TRBV12-4
CDR3: ASSMTGTLDYEQY

J: TRBJ2-5
V: TRBV20-1
CDR3: SAYLTGSQETQY

J: TRBJ2-1
V: TRBV7-9
CDR3: ASSLGSWDNEQF

J: TRBJ2-5
V: TRBV20-1
CDR3: SADPAGETQY

J: TRBJ1-2
V: TRBV12-3/TRBV12-4
CDR3: ASSWTGSYT

J: TRBJ1-1
V: TRBV6-1
CDR3: ASPLPGQAPLTEAF

J: TRBJ2-5
V: TRBV4-2
CDR3: ASSHPRTEVQETQY